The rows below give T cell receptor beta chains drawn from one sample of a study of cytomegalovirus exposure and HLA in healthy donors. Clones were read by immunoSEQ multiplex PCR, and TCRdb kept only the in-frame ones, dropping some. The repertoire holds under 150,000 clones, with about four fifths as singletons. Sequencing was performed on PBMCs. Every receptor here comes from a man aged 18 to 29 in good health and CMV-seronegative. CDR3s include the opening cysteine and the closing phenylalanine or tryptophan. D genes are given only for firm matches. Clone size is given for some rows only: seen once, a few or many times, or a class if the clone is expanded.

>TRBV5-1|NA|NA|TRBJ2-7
CASSLASGEQYF
TGCGCCAGCAGCTTGGCCTCGGGGGAGCAGTACTTC
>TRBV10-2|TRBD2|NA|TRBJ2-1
CASSLSGGAYNEQFF
TGCGCCAGCAGCCTTAGCGGGGGGGCCTACAATGAGCAGTTCTTC
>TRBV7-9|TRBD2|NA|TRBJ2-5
CASSWVAGYQETQYF
TGTGCCAGCAGCTGGGTAGCGGGGTACCAAGAGACCCAGTACTTC
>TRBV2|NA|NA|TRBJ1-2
CASSPDIGSGYTF
TGTGCCAGCAGTCCAGACATAGGTTCCGGCTACACCTTC
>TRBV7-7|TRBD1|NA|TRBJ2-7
CASSLGDSPVYEQYF
TGTGCCAGCAGCTTAGGGGACAGCCCGGTATACGAGCAGTACTTC
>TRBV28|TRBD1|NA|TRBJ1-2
CASSSRTGRYGYTF
TGTGCCAGCAGTTCCAGGACAGGGCGTTATGGCTACACCTTC
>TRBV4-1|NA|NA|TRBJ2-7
CASSQEARTGVNEQYF
TGCGCCAGCAGCCAAGAGGCTAGAACTGGAGTTAATGAGCAGTACTTC
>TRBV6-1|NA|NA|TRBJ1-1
CASSARGSEAFF
TGTGCCAGCAGTGCCCGGGGTTCTGAAGCTTTCTTT
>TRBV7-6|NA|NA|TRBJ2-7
CASTPRPGHQSEQYF
TGTGCCAGCACCCCCCGGCCGGGACATCAAAGCGAGCAGTACTTC
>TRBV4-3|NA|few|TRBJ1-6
CASSQDPSGSSPLHF
TGCGCCAGCAGCCAAGATCCGTCGGGGAGCTCACCCCTCCACTTT
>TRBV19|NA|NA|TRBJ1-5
CASSLSYQPQHF
TGTGCCAGTAGTCTAAGTTATCAGCCCCAGCATTTT
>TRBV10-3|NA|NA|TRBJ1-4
CAISASLVSQGEKLFF
TGTGCCATCAGCGCTTCTCTCGTAAGCCAGGGGGAAAAACTGTTTTTT
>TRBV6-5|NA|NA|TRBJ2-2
CASSYSGTNTGELFF
TGTGCCAGCAGTTACTCCGGGACTAACACCGGGGAGCTGTTTTTT
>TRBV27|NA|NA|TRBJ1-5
CASSPRPAGNQPQHF
TGTGCCAGCAGTCCACGACCGGCGGGGAATCAGCCCCAGCATTTT
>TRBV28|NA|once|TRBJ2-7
CASRDSTYEQYF
TGTGCCAGCAGAGACAGCACCTACGAGCAGTACTTC
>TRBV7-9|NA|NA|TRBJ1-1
CASSLPGTSTEAFF
TGTGCCAGCAGCCTACCCGGGACATCCACTGAAGCTTTCTTT
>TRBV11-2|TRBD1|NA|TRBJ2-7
CASSLSTGLASYEQYF
TGTGCCAGCAGCCTCTCGACAGGGCTTGCCTCCTACGAGCAGTACTTC
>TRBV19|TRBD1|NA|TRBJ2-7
CASRTGLLSYEQYF
TGTGCCAGCCGGACAGGGCTCCTCTCCTACGAGCAGTACTTC
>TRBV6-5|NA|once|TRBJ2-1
CASSYGSNEQFF
TGTGCCAGCAGTTACGGGAGCAATGAGCAGTTCTTC
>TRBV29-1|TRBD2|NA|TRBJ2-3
CSVPPGLATDTQYF
TGCAGCGTGCCTCCGGGACTAGCGACAGATACGCAGTATTTT
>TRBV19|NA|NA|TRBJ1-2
CASRESRVDGYTF
TGTGCCAGTAGGGAGTCCCGGGTCGATGGCTACACCTTC
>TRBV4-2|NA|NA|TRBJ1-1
CASSPYMNTEAFF
TGTGCCAGCAGCCCTTACATGAACACTGAAGCTTTCTTT
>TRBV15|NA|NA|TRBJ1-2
CATSRVQGTGYTF
TGTGCCACCAGCAGAGTCCAGGGGACTGGCTACACCTTC
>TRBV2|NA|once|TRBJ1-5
CASSDGRNGNQPQHF
TGTGCCAGCAGTGATGGGCGAAACGGCAATCAGCCCCAGCATTTT
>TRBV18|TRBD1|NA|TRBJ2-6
CASSPTGSGANVLTF
TGTGCCAGCTCACCGACAGGGTCTGGGGCCAACGTCCTGACTTTC
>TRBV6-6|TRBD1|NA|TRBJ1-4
CASRDRDRGKLFF
TGTGCCAGCAGGGACAGGGATCGAGGGAAACTGTTTTTT
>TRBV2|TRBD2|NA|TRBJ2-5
CASRSGSGGEETQYF
TGTGCCAGCCGTTCGGGTAGCGGGGGGGAAGAGACCCAGTACTTC
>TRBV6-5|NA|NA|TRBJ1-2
CASSYTAGQDGYTF
TGTGCCAGCAGTTACACGGCAGGGCAGGATGGCTACACCTTC
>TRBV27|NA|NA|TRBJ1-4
CASSLSPVLSEKLFF
TGTGCCAGCAGTTTAAGCCCGGTCCTGAGTGAAAAACTGTTTTTT
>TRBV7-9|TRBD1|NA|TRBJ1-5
CASSRDREAGQPQHF
TGTGCCAGCAGCCGAGACAGGGAGGCTGGACAGCCCCAGCATTTT
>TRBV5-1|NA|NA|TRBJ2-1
CASRLDRPEQFF
TGCGCCAGCAGGCTAGACAGGCCGGAACAGTTCTTC
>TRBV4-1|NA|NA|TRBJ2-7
CASSQEVQAYEQYF
TGCGCCAGCAGCCAAGAGGTCCAGGCCTACGAGCAGTACTTC
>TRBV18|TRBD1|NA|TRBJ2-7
CASSTGTDSYEQYF
TGTGCCAGCTCAACCGGGACAGACTCCTACGAGCAGTACTTC
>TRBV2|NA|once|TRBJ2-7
CASKTGLEEQYF
TGTGCCAGCAAGACAGGTTTAGAAGAGCAGTACTTC
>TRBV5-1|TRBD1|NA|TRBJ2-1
CASSLWGQGKFDEQFF
TGCGCCAGCAGCTTGTGGGGACAGGGGAAATTCGATGAGCAGTTCTTC
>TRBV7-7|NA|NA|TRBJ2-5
CASSLGSRLETQYF
TGTGCCAGCAGCTTAGGGTCCAGATTAGAGACCCAGTACTTC
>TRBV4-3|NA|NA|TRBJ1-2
CASSQAAGGGDGYTF
TGCGCCAGCAGCCAGGCCGCCGGCGGGGGGGATGGCTACACCTTC
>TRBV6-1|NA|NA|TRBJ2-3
CASMEYRVSDTQYF
TGTGCCAGCATGGAGTACAGGGTGAGCGATACGCAGTATTTT
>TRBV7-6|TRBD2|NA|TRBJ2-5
CASSLTPSRGGLGLETQYF
TGTGCCAGCAGCTTAACCCCTTCCCGGGGAGGACTAGGTCTTGAGACCCAGTACTTC
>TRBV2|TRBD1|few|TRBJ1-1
CASDREIGTEAFF
TGTGCCAGCGACAGGGAGATTGGCACTGAAGCTTTCTTT
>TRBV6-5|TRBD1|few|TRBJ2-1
CASSVQGALGNEQFF
TGTGCCAGCAGTGTACAGGGGGCGCTTGGCAATGAGCAGTTCTTC
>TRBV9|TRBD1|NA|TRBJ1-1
CASSLQGAWDTEAFF
TGTGCCAGCAGTTTACAGGGGGCATGGGACACTGAAGCTTTCTTT